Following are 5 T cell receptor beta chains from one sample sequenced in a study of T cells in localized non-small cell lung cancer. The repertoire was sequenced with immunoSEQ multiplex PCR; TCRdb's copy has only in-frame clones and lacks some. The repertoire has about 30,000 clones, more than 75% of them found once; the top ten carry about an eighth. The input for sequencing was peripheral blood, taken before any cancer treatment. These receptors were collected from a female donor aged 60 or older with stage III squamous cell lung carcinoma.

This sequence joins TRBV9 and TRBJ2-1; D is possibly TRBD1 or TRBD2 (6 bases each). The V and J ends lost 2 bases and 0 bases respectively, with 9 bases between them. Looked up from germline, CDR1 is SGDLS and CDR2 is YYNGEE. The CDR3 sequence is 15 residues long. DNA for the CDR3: TGTGCCAGCAGCGTCCGGGGGCTCTCCTACAATGAGCAGTTCTTC. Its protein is CASSVRGLSYNEQFF.

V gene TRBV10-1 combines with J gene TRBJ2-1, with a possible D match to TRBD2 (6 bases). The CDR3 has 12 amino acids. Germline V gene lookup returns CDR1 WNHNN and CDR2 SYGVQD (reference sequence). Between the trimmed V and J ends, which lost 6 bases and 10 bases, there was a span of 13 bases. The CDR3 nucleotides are TGCGCCAGCAGGGGCGTTCGGGGGGAGCAGTTCTTC. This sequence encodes CASRGVRGEQFF.

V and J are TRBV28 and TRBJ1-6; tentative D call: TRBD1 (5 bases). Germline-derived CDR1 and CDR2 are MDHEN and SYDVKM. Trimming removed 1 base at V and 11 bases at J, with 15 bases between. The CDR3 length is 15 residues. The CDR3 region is CASSLLAGQVAPLHF. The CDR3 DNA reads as TGTGCCAGCAGTTTATTGGCGGGGCAGGTCGCACCCCTCCACTTT.

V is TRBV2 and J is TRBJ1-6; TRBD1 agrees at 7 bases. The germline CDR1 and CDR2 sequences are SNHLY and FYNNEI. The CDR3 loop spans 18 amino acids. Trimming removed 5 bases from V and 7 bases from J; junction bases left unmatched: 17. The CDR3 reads CASSPIISGGSLNSPLHF. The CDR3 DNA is TGTGCCAGCAGTCCCATCATCTCAGGGGGAAGTTTGAATTCACCCCTCCACTTT.

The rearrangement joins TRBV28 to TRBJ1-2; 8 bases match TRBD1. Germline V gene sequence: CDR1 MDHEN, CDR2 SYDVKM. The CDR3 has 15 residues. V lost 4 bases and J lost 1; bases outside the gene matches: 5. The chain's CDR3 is CASSSTGVGNYGYTF. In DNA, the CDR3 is TGTGCCAGCAGTTCGACAGGGGTCGGTAACTATGGCTACACCTTC.